This T cell receptor (beta chain) emerged from a study of OX40 agonist ivuxolimab in advanced cancers. Whole-study context: Prior anti-PD-1, anti-PD-L1 or anti-CTLA-4 therapy did not bar entry, and more than 35% had some.

Clones were sequenced by immunoSEQ multiplex PCR, and TCRdb holds only the in-frame ones, with some missing. The data contain approximately 70,000 clones, 80% to 90% of them seen just once; the ten biggest clones take up about 0.9%. V was clipped by 2 bases and J by 7 bases; unmatched bases: 12. The CDR3 is 17 residues long. From germline, CDR1 is SGHVS and CDR2 FNYEAQ. This clone showed up just once. This material consisted of CD4+ or CD8+ T cells sorted from blood, taken in a trial of the OX40 agonist ivuxolimab. This chain links TRBV7-6 with TRBJ2-1, with 9 bases lining up with TRBD1. The sequence came from an adult with an advanced solid tumor such as melanoma, head and neck, liver or kidney cancer. DNA for the CDR3: TGTGCCAGCAGCTTAAAGGGACAGGGCCTAATCCCTAATGAGCAGTTCTTC. Residues: CASSLKGQGLIPNEQFF.